These 16 T cell receptor beta chains came from one sample sequenced in a study of CD8+ T cells in alopecia areata. The treatment: oral pan-JAK inhibitor, 5-10 mg twice daily. RNA was isolated and reverse transcribed to cDNA, the sequencing template. TCRdb's copy holds only in-frame clones and misses some; the assay was immunoSEQ multiplex PCR. The sample lists 200,000 or so clones, roughly 60% occurring once. The sequenced sample was CD4+ T cells sorted from blood, obtained at week 24, from a patient treated with tofacitinib. The receptors shown here come from a human donor with alopecia areata.

This clone has just a few counts. V gene TRBV28 combines with J gene TRBJ2-5; D is tentatively TRBD1 or TRBD2 (5 bases each). The V and J ends lost 3 bases and 2 bases respectively, with 10 bases between them. The CDR3 sequence is 14 residues long. The germline V gene has CDR1 MDHEN and CDR2 SYDVKM. CDR3 protein: CASSLSGTQETQYF. The CDR3 DNA reads TGTGCCAGCAGTTTGTCCGGGACGCAAGAGACCCAGTACTTC.

There are a few counts of this clone. The chain joins TRBV20-1 to TRBJ2-5, with D hard to call. CDR1 is DFQATT, CDR2 SNEGSKA, per germline (reference sequence). Trimming took off 6 bases at V and 4 bases at J, with 9 bases between the two ends. The CDR3 runs to 11 residues. This chain's CDR3 is CSAPRGETQYF. The DNA of the CDR3 is TGCAGTGCCCCCCGTGGAGAGACCCAGTACTTC.

The V gene is TRBV6-6, the J gene TRBJ1-2, with D unresolved. The CDR3 consists of 14 residues. Germline V gives CDR1 MNHNY, CDR2 SVGAGI (reference sequence). With 2 bases removed from V and 3 bases from J, the gap between germline ends came to 10 bases. The CDR3 DNA is TGTGCCAGCAGTTACCTTCCCGCCCACTATGGCTACACCTTC. This translates into CASSYLPAHYGYTF.

This clone showed up just a few times. The V call is TRBV7-2, the J call TRBJ1-2; 8 bases agree with TRBD1. The germline CDR1 and CDR2 sequences are SGHTA and FQGNSA. The CDR3 has 12 residues. J gave up 7 bases and V 3 bases, and 1 base lay outside the gene matches. CDR3 in DNA: TGTGCCAGCAGCTTTGGACAGGGTGGCTACACCTTC. Protein product: CASSFGQGGYTF.

The rearrangement uses TRBV7-2 and TRBJ2-3; TRBD2 might be the D (5 bases). Germline V CDR1 and CDR2: SGHTA, FQGNSA. The germline V and J ends were trimmed by 4 bases and 2 bases, with 13 bases remaining between them. This CDR3 contains 15 residues. The DNA of the CDR3 is TGTGCCAGCAGCTCCACTAGTTCTTACACAGATACGCAGTATTTT. As protein: CASSSTSSYTDTQYF.

The chain combines TRBV6-5 with TRBJ1-3; D is possibly TRBD1 (6 bases). Per the germline V gene, CDR1 is MNHEY and CDR2 is SVGAGI. The CDR3 has 15 amino acids. The V end lost 2 bases, the J end lost 1 base, and 9 bases lay between the germline ends. CDR3 nucleotide sequence: TGTGCCAGCAGTTACCAGGGGAAATCTGGAAACACCATATATTTT. Its protein product is CASSYQGKSGNTIYF.

The chain carries TRBV19 and TRBJ1-2; 7 bases are shared with TRBD1. J was trimmed by 1 base and V by 9 bases; bases with no gene match: 11. The CDR3 is 15 residues long. CDR1 is LNHDA and CDR2 is SQIVND in the germline V gene (reference sequence). The CDR3 loop is CASEEGTDLNYGYTF. CDR3 in DNA: TGTGCCAGCGAGGAAGGGACAGACCTTAACTATGGCTACACCTTC.

The chain links TRBV6-1 to TRBJ1-2, with D tentatively TRBD1 (6 bases). V was shortened by 0 bases and J by 5 bases, with 10 bases between the two germline ends. Germline values: CDR1 MNHNS, CDR2 SASEGT. CDR3 length equals 14 residues. Here the CDR3 reads CASSEAVTGYGYTF. Here the CDR3 DNA reads TGTGCCAGCAGTGAAGCGGTGACAGGATATGGCTACACCTTC.

The V and J genes are TRBV18 and TRBJ2-7; TRBD1 matches 12 bases. From germline, CDR1 is KGHSH and CDR2 LQKENI. V lost 5 bases and J lost 7; bases outside the gene matches: 12. This CDR3 has 16 residues. Here the CDR3 reads CASSSSPGQGAEEQYF. CDR3 sequence (DNA): TGTGCCAGCTCATCTTCTCCGGGACAGGGGGCTGAAGAGCAGTACTTC.

The chain recombines TRBV14 with TRBJ2-5; D unresolved. This CDR3 is built from 13 residues. The ends were cut back, 1 base at V and 5 bases at J, with 8 bases in the middle. The germline gives CDR1 SGHDN, CDR2 FVKESK. This CDR3 is CASSQGTGETQYF. The DNA of the CDR3 is TGTGCCAGCAGCCAAGGCACCGGGGAGACCCAGTACTTC.

This chain links TRBV6-5 with TRBJ2-7, with D perhaps TRBD2 (6 bases). The germline gives CDR1 MNHEY, CDR2 SVGAGI. The CDR3 loop spans 13 amino acids. V gave up 7 bases and J gave up 4 bases, with 14 bases separating them. CDR3 loop: CASTQGGLYEQYF. CDR3 nucleotide sequence: TGTGCCAGCACCCAGGGAGGTTTATACGAGCAGTACTTC.

This clone occurred a few times. The chain joins TRBV6-6 to TRBJ2-7, with D uncertain. The CDR3 sequence is 14 residues long. V lost 6 bases and J lost 0, with 12 bases in between. In germline, CDR1 is MNHNY, CDR2 SVGAGI (reference sequence). The DNA for the CDR3 is TGTGCCAGCAGCCGGACCAGATTCTCCTACGAGCAGTACTTC. Translating it yields CASSRTRFSYEQYF.

V and J are TRBV19 and TRBJ2-5, with 7 bases fitting TRBD1. Per germline, CDR1 LNHDA and CDR2 SQIVND (reference sequence). The CDR3 is made up of 14 amino acids. Germline trimming cut 3 bases from V and 2 bases from J; bases unmatched to any gene: 3. DNA for the CDR3: TGTGCCAGTAGTATCCAGGGACAGCAAGAGACCCAGTACTTC. Its translation is CASSIQGQQETQYF.

The J gene is TRBJ1-4, the V gene TRBV30; D is perhaps TRBD1 (5 bases). V was trimmed by 5 bases and J by 8 bases, leaving 15 bases between them. This CDR3 is 13 amino acids long. Germline V gene lookup returns CDR1 GTSNPN and CDR2 SVGIG (reference sequence). This CDR3 reads CAWGAAVPEKLFF. The CDR3, as DNA: TGTGCCTGGGGGGCTGCAGTTCCCGAAAAACTGTTTTTT.

The CDR3 protein is CASSYSGLTNEKLFF. CDR3 in DNA: TGTGCCAGCAGTTACTCGGGGTTAACTAATGAAAAACTGTTTTTT. This chain joins TRBV6-6 and TRBJ1-4; D not certain. CDR1 and CDR2 (germline): MNHNY, SVGAGI (reference sequence). Trimming pared 0 bases from V and 1 base from J, leaving 6 bases between. This CDR3 has 15 amino acids.

Remarks on this clone: Other DNA sequences in the sample encode the same CDR3. The chain links TRBV18 to TRBJ2-5; D is unresolved. The germline V gene encodes CDR1 KGHSH and CDR2 LQKENI. The CDR3 is 12 amino acids. Trimming took off 1 base at V and 5 bases at J, with 5 bases between the two ends. CDR3 sequence (DNA): TGTGCCAGCTCACCACAAGGCGAGACCCAGTACTTC. Encoded protein: CASSPQGETQYF. Full variable domain (remainder filled in from reference TRBV18 and TRBJ2-5): NAGVMQNPRHLVRRRGQEARLRCSPMKGHSHVYWYRQLPEEGLKFMVYLQKENIIDESGMPKERFSAEFPKEGPSILRIQQVVRGDSAAYFCASSPQGETQYFGPGTRLLVL.